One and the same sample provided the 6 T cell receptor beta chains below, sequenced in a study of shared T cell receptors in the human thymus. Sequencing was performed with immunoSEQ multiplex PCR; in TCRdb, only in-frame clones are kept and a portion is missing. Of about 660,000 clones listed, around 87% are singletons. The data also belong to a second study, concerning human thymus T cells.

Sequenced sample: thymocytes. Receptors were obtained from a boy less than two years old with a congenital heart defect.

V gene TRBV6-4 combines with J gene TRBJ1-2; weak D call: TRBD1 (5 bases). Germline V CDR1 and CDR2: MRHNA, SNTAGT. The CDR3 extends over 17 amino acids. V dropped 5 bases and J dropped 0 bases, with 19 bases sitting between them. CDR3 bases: TGTGCCAGCAGTCCTCTCCCCGACAGACTTTCTAACTATGGCTACACCTTC. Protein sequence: CASSPLPDRLSNYGYTF.

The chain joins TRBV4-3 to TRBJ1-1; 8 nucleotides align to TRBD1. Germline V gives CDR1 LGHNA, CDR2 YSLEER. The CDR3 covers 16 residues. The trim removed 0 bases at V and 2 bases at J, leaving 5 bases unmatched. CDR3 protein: CASSQDQAGGNTEAFF. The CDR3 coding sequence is TGCGCCAGCAGCCAAGATCAGGCAGGGGGCAACACTGAAGCTTTCTTT.

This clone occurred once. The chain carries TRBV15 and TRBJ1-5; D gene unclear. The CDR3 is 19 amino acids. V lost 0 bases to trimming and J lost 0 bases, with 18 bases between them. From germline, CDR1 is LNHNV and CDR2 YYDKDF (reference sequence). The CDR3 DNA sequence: TGTGCCACCAGCAGAGATATTGGAGTGGCTACTTATAGCAATCAGCCCCAGCATTTT. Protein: CATSRDIGVATYSNQPQHF.

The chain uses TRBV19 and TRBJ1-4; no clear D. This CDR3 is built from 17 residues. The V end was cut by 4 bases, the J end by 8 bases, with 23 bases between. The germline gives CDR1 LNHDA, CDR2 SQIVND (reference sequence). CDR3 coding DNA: TGTGCCAGTAGTAAACGTTGTGGGTACAGCGGAAGGGAAAAACTGTTTTTT. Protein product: CASSKRCGYSGREKLFF.

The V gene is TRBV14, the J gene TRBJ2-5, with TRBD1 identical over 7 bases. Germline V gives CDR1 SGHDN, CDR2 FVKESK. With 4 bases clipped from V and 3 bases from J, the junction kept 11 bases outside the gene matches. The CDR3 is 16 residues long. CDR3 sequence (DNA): TGTGCCAGCAGCCCCCGGGACAGAGGGCGGGAAGAGACCCAGTACTTC. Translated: CASSPRDRGREETQYF.

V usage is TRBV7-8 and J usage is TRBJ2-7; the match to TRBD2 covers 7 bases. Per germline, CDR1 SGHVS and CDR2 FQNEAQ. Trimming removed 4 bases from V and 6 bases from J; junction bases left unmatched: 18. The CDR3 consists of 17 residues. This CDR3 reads CASSSMTSPQEGIEQYF. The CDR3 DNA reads TGTGCCAGCAGCTCCATGACTAGCCCCCAGGAAGGGATCGAGCAGTACTTC.